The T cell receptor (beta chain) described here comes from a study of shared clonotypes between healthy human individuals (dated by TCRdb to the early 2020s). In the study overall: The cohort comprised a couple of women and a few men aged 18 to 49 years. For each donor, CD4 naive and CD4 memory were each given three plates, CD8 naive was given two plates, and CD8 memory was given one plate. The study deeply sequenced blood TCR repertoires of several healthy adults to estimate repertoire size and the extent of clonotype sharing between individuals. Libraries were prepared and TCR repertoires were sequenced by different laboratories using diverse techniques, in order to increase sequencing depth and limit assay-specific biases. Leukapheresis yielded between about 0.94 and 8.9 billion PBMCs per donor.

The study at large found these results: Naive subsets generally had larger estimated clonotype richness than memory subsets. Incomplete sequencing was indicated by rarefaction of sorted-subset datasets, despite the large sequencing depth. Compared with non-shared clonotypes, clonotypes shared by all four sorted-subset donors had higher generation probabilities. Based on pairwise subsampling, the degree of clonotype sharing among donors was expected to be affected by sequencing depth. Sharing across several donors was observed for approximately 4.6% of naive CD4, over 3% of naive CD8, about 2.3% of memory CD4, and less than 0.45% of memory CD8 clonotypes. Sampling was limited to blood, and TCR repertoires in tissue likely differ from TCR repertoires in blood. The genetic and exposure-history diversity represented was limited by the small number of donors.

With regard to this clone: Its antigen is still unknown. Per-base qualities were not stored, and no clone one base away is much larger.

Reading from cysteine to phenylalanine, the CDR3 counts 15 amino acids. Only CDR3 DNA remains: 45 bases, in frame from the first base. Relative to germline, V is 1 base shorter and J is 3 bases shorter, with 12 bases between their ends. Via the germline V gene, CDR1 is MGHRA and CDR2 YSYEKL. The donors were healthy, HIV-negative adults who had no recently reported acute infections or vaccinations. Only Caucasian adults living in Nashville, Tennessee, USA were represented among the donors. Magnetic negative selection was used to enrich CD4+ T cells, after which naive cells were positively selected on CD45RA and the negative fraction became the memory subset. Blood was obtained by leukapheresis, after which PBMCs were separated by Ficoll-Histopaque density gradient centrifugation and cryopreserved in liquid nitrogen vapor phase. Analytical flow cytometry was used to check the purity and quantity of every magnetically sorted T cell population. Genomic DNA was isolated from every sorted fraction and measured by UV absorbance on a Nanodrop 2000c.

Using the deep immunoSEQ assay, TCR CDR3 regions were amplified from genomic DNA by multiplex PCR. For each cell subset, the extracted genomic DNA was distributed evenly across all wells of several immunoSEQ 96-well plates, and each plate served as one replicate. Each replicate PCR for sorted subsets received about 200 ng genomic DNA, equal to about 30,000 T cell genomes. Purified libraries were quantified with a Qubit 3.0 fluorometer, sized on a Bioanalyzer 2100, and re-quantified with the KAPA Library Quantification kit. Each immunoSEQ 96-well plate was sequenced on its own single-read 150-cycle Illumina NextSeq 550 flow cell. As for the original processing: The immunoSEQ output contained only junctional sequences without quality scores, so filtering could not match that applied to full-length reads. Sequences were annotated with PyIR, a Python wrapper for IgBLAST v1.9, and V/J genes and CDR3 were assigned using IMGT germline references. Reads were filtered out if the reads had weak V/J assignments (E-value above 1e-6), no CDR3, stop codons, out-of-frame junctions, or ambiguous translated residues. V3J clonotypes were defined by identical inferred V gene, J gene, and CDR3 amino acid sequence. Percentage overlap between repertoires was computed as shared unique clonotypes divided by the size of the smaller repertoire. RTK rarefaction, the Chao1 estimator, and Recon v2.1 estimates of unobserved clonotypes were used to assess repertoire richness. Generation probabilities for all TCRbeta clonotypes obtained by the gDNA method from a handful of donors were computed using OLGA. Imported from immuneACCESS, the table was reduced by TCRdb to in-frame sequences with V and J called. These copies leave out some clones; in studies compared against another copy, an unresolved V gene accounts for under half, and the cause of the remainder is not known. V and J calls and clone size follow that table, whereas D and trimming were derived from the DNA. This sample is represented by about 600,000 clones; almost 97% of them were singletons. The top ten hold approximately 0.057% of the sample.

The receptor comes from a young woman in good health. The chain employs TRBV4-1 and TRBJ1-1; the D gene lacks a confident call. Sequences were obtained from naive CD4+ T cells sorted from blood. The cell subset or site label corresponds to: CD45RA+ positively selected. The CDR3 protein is CASSQVEAMDTEAFF. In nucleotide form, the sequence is TGCGCCAGCAGCCAAGTGGAGGCAATGGACACTGAAGCTTTCTTT.